These T cell receptor beta chains were read from a single sample in a study of PD-L1 blockade in urothelial cancer. Data came from immunoSEQ multiplex PCR; TCRdb stores just in-frame clones and leaves some out. Among roughly 43,000 clones, over 75% were seen once, and the ten largest hold 15% to 20%. The material sequenced was PBMCs, taken around atezolizumab (anti-PD-L1) treatment. The source is a man aged 55 to 69 with urothelial cancer. CDR3s include the opening cysteine and the closing phenylalanine or tryptophan. Each record gives: J gene, clone size, D gene, V gene, CDR3 protein, CDR3 DNA. D genes are given only for firm matches. Size values are once, few and many counts, or a class for expanded clones, and some rows have none.

j_gene: TRBJ2-5; abundance: few; d_gene: NA; v_gene: TRBV25-1; CDR3aa: CASSEAQYQETQYF; CDR3nt: TGTGCCAGCAGTGAGGCACAGTACCAAGAGACCCAGTACTTC
j_gene: TRBJ2-7; abundance: NA; d_gene: TRBD1; v_gene: TRBV5-1; CDR3aa: CASIGGTGGREQYF; CDR3nt: TGCGCCAGCATAGGAGGGACAGGGGGCCGCGAGCAGTACTTC
j_gene: TRBJ1-1; abundance: NA; d_gene: NA; v_gene: TRBV6-5; CDR3aa: CASSYGQMNTEAFF; CDR3nt: TGTGCCAGCAGTTATGGACAGATGAACACTGAAGCTTTCTTT
j_gene: TRBJ2-5; abundance: NA; d_gene: NA; v_gene: TRBV5-4; CDR3aa: CASSLRDPETQYF; CDR3nt: TGTGCCAGCAGCCTCCGGGATCCAGAGACCCAGTACTTC
j_gene: TRBJ1-2; abundance: NA; d_gene: NA; v_gene: TRBV9; CDR3aa: CASSVTDRNYGYTF; CDR3nt: TGTGCCAGCAGCGTAACCGACAGGAACTATGGCTACACCTTC
j_gene: TRBJ2-7; abundance: once; d_gene: TRBD2; v_gene: TRBV7-9; CDR3aa: CASSVRGGTYEQYF; CDR3nt: TGTGCCAGCAGTGTCCGGGGGGGAACCTACGAGCAGTACTTC
j_gene: TRBJ2-2; abundance: NA; d_gene: TRBD2; v_gene: TRBV7-2; CDR3aa: CASSLAGGDTGELFF; CDR3nt: TGTGCCAGCAGCTTAGCGGGAGGGGACACCGGGGAGCTGTTTTTT
j_gene: TRBJ2-3; abundance: NA; d_gene: NA; v_gene: TRBV7-9; CDR3aa: CASSKVSGLSTDTQYF; CDR3nt: TGTGCCAGCAGCAAAGTTAGCGGCCTGAGCACAGATACGCAGTATTTT
j_gene: TRBJ2-3; abundance: few; d_gene: TRBD2; v_gene: TRBV28; CDR3aa: CASSLISSGRGSNTDTQYF; CDR3nt: TGTGCCAGCAGTTTAATCTCTAGCGGGAGAGGTAGCAACACAGATACGCAGTATTTT
j_gene: TRBJ1-1; abundance: NA; d_gene: NA; v_gene: TRBV5-6; CDR3aa: CASSSRVNTEAFF; CDR3nt: TGTGCCAGCAGCTCCAGGGTTAACACTGAAGCTTTCTTT
j_gene: TRBJ2-3; abundance: few; d_gene: TRBD2; v_gene: TRBV4-2; CDR3aa: CASSQEGTSGGTQYF; CDR3nt: TGTGCCAGCAGCCAAGAGGGGACTAGCGGGGGTACGCAGTATTTT
j_gene: TRBJ1-4; abundance: few; d_gene: TRBD1; v_gene: TRBV27; CDR3aa: CASSFGQGEKLFF; CDR3nt: TGTGCCAGCAGTTTCGGACAGGGAGAAAAACTGTTTTTT
j_gene: TRBJ2-5; abundance: once; d_gene: TRBD2; v_gene: TRBV9; CDR3aa: CASSLRTSWGETQYF; CDR3nt: TGTGCCAGCAGCCTACGGACTAGCTGGGGAGAGACCCAGTACTTC
j_gene: TRBJ1-5; abundance: NA; d_gene: TRBD1; v_gene: TRBV19; CDR3aa: CASSIGQEYQPQHF; CDR3nt: TGTGCCAGTAGTATCGGACAGGAATATCAGCCCCAGCATTTT
j_gene: TRBJ1-4; abundance: NA; d_gene: NA; v_gene: TRBV30; CDR3aa: CACSMGGPPATNEKLFF; CDR3nt: TGTGCCTGCTCTATGGGGGGGCCGCCTGCAACTAATGAAAAACTGTTTTTT
j_gene: TRBJ2-5; abundance: NA; d_gene: TRBD2; v_gene: TRBV7-2; CDR3aa: CASRLAGTHETQYF; CDR3nt: TGTGCCAGCAGACTAGCGGGGACTCATGAGACCCAGTACTTC
j_gene: TRBJ2-7; abundance: NA; d_gene: NA; v_gene: TRBV28; CDR3aa: CASSFEGYNYEQYF; CDR3nt: TGTGCCAGCAGTTTTGAGGGATATAACTACGAGCAGTACTTC
j_gene: TRBJ1-2; abundance: NA; d_gene: TRBD1; v_gene: TRBV4-3; CDR3aa: CASSPGQGYGYTF; CDR3nt: TGCGCCAGCAGCCCAGGACAGGGGTATGGCTACACCTTC
j_gene: TRBJ1-6; abundance: NA; d_gene: NA; v_gene: TRBV11-3; CDR3aa: CASSSGADSPLHF; CDR3nt: TGTGCCAGCAGCTCAGGGGCGGATTCACCCCTCCACTTT
j_gene: TRBJ2-7; abundance: NA; d_gene: TRBD2; v_gene: TRBV9; CDR3aa: CASSLYSGPTYEQYF; CDR3nt: TGTGCCAGCAGCTTATATAGCGGGCCAACCTACGAGCAGTACTTC
j_gene: TRBJ2-1; abundance: NA; d_gene: NA; v_gene: TRBV5-1; CDR3aa: CASSFALGPNEQFF; CDR3nt: TGCGCCAGCAGCTTTGCCCTAGGCCCCAATGAGCAGTTCTTC
j_gene: TRBJ2-2; abundance: NA; d_gene: TRBD1; v_gene: TRBV5-1; CDR3aa: CATRQGLNTGELFF; CDR3nt: TGCGCCACCCGACAGGGGCTAAACACCGGGGAGCTGTTTTTT
j_gene: TRBJ1-1; abundance: NA; d_gene: TRBD1; v_gene: TRBV20-1; CDR3aa: CSARGGQRAFF; CDR3nt: TGCAGTGCTAGAGGGGGACAGAGAGCTTTCTTT
j_gene: TRBJ1-4; abundance: NA; d_gene: NA; v_gene: TRBV2; CDR3aa: CASSGGGYEKLFF; CDR3nt: TGTGCCAGCAGTGGGGGGGGTTATGAAAAACTGTTTTTT
j_gene: TRBJ1-2; abundance: few; d_gene: NA; v_gene: TRBV18; CDR3aa: CASSPTGEHGYTF; CDR3nt: TGTGCCAGCTCACCCACGGGGGAACATGGCTACACCTTC
j_gene: TRBJ2-1; abundance: NA; d_gene: TRBD1; v_gene: TRBV14; CDR3aa: CASSQERGPLTSSSYNEQFF; CDR3nt: TGTGCCAGCAGCCAAGAGAGGGGGCCCCTCACCTCGAGCTCCTACAATGAGCAGTTCTTC
j_gene: TRBJ2-1; abundance: NA; d_gene: TRBD2; v_gene: TRBV27; CDR3aa: CASSSLLGPAGNSYNEQFF; CDR3nt: TGTGCCAGCAGTTCCCTTTTGGGGCCAGCGGGGAATTCCTACAATGAGCAGTTCTTC
j_gene: TRBJ2-1; abundance: NA; d_gene: NA; v_gene: TRBV11-1; CDR3aa: CASSPGHGNEQFF; CDR3nt: TGTGCCAGCAGCCCGGGACACGGGAATGAGCAGTTCTTC
j_gene: TRBJ1-2; abundance: NA; d_gene: TRBD1; v_gene: TRBV19; CDR3aa: CASSISGQNYGYTF; CDR3nt: TGTGCCAGTAGTATCTCGGGACAGAACTATGGCTACACCTTC
j_gene: TRBJ1-5; abundance: few; d_gene: TRBD1; v_gene: TRBV6-1; CDR3aa: CATYDRVYNQPQHF; CDR3nt: TGTGCCACCTACGACAGGGTGTACAATCAGCCCCAGCATTTT
j_gene: TRBJ1-2; abundance: NA; d_gene: TRBD1; v_gene: TRBV5-1; CDR3aa: CASSLWDRAYGYTF; CDR3nt: TGCGCCAGCAGCTTGTGGGACAGGGCCTATGGCTACACCTTC
j_gene: TRBJ2-7; abundance: NA; d_gene: TRBD2; v_gene: TRBV7-6; CDR3aa: CASSEHSGSIYEQYF; CDR3nt: TGTGCCAGCAGCGAACATAGCGGGAGCATCTACGAGCAGTACTTC
j_gene: TRBJ1-1; abundance: NA; d_gene: NA; v_gene: TRBV6-1; CDR3aa: CASSVNRQNTEAFF; CDR3nt: TGTGCCAGCAGTGTTAACAGGCAGAACACTGAAGCTTTCTTT
j_gene: TRBJ1-1; abundance: NA; d_gene: NA; v_gene: TRBV9; CDR3aa: CASSVGPRNMNTEAFF; CDR3nt: TGTGCCAGCAGCGTAGGTCCCAGGAACATGAACACTGAAGCTTTCTTT
j_gene: TRBJ1-1; abundance: few; d_gene: NA; v_gene: TRBV7-9; CDR3aa: CASSLDSGFLGSETEAFF; CDR3nt: TGTGCCAGCAGCTTAGACTCAGGGTTTTTAGGAAGCGAGACTGAAGCTTTCTTT
j_gene: TRBJ1-2; abundance: once; d_gene: TRBD1; v_gene: TRBV5-6; CDR3aa: CASSFAGQGSDGYTF; CDR3nt: TGTGCCAGCAGCTTCGCGGGACAGGGTTCGGATGGCTACACCTTC
j_gene: TRBJ2-2; abundance: once; d_gene: NA; v_gene: TRBV10-2; CDR3aa: CASSESRNTGELFF; CDR3nt: TGCGCCAGCAGTGAGTCGAGGAACACCGGGGAGCTGTTTTTT
j_gene: TRBJ1-4; abundance: NA; d_gene: NA; v_gene: TRBV11-2; CDR3aa: CASRTPWRTNEKLFF; CDR3nt: TGTGCCAGCAGAACCCCGTGGAGAACTAATGAAAAACTGTTTTTT
j_gene: TRBJ2-7; abundance: NA; d_gene: TRBD2; v_gene: TRBV7-9; CDR3aa: CASSFPGLNYEQYF; CDR3nt: TGTGCCAGCAGCTTCCCGGGACTAAACTACGAGCAGTACTTC
j_gene: TRBJ2-3; abundance: NA; d_gene: TRBD2; v_gene: TRBV9; CDR3aa: CASSVSSGLITDTQYF; CDR3nt: TGTGCCAGCAGCGTATCTAGCGGACTTATCACAGATACGCAGTATTTT
j_gene: TRBJ1-3; abundance: NA; d_gene: NA; v_gene: TRBV6-1; CDR3aa: CASSEHTASGNTIYF; CDR3nt: TGTGCCAGCAGTGAACATACAGCATCTGGAAACACCATATATTTT
j_gene: TRBJ2-1; abundance: NA; d_gene: NA; v_gene: TRBV30; CDR3aa: CAWSVGGTTNEQFF; CDR3nt: TGTGCCTGGAGTGTCGGCGGTACCACCAATGAGCAGTTCTTC
j_gene: TRBJ1-3; abundance: NA; d_gene: NA; v_gene: TRBV6-1; CDR3aa: CASSEALAVETIYF; CDR3nt: TGTGCCAGCAGTGAAGCTCTGGCAGTTGAAACCATATATTTT
j_gene: TRBJ1-5; abundance: few; d_gene: NA; v_gene: TRBV30; CDR3aa: CAWSEVFPSNQPQHF; CDR3nt: TGTGCCTGGTCAGAGGTCTTTCCTAGCAATCAGCCCCAGCATTTT
j_gene: TRBJ2-7; abundance: few; d_gene: TRBD2; v_gene: TRBV7-8; CDR3aa: CASTSGLAGISGTYEQYF; CDR3nt: TGTGCCAGTACCTCGGGACTAGCGGGAATCTCGGGGACCTACGAGCAGTACTTC
j_gene: TRBJ2-3; abundance: NA; d_gene: TRBD2; v_gene: TRBV5-1; CDR3aa: CASSLNRGEGLRTDTQYF; CDR3nt: TGCGCCAGCAGCCTAAACCGGGGGGAGGGTCTTCGCACAGATACGCAGTATTTT
j_gene: TRBJ2-7; abundance: once; d_gene: TRBD2; v_gene: TRBV5-1; CDR3aa: CASSGGRTSSYEQYF; CDR3nt: TGCGCCAGCAGCGGCGGGAGGACGAGCTCCTACGAGCAGTACTTC
j_gene: TRBJ1-2; abundance: NA; d_gene: TRBD1; v_gene: TRBV5-8; CDR3aa: CASSSGQGATYTF; CDR3nt: TGTGCCAGCAGCTCGGGACAGGGAGCCACCTACACCTTC
j_gene: TRBJ2-1; abundance: few; d_gene: TRBD2; v_gene: TRBV30; CDR3aa: CAWSASGADNEQFF; CDR3nt: TGTGCCTGGAGTGCTAGCGGGGCTGACAATGAGCAGTTCTTC
j_gene: TRBJ2-7; abundance: NA; d_gene: NA; v_gene: TRBV6-5; CDR3aa: CASSGQYPYEQYF; CDR3nt: TGTGCCAGCAGCGGACAGTATCCCTACGAGCAGTACTTC